This T cell receptor (beta chain) was captured by sequencing in a study of T cell repertoires in cytomegalovirus infection (dated by TCRdb to the late 2010s). About the investigation overall: Alongside well-studied HLA-B-restricted epitopes, the peptide stimulations were aimed at recently identified HLA-C-restricted CMV epitopes, whose presentation resists viral immunomodulation. Because public TCR beta signatures pointed to carriage of CMV infection together with the matching HLA type, the HLA type of each donor mattered for the analysis. Summary of the overall study and its limitations: In the ex vivo response, HLA-C-restricted CMV-specific TCR beta clonotypes were dominant, and in two of eight donors the single most frequent clonotype came from this HLA-C-restricted group. In both this cohort and an independent cohort of some 370 donors, the cumulative frequency of public TCR beta family members distinguished carriers of CMV infection plus the relevant HLA type.

This clonotype showed up many times. Its target antigen remains unknown. Base quality data are lacking; no much larger clone is found one base away. TCRdb records Illumina HiSeq 1500 as the sequencer. TCRdb redid the processing of the public reads, applying fastp at Q25 and MiXCR, and retained in-frame beta chains. Every distinct CDR3 protein forms one entry, paired with its most common genes and DNA. The sample yields about 740,000 distinct CDR3 sequences; roughly 33% were counted once. The top ten hold roughly 18% of the sample. The germline ends are 13 bases apart after V is trimmed by 5 bases and J by 2 bases. Looking up the germline V gene yields CDR1 SGHVS and CDR2 FQNEAQ. From the cysteine through the phenylalanine, the CDR3 covers 14 amino acids. This entry keeps only the CDR3 DNA: 42 bases, framed from base 1. The treatment or condition label here, explained by the study, means: in vitro stimulation with specific CMV peptide epitopes to enrich CMV-specific T cells.

The material sequenced was cultured PBMCs, taken from culture after CMV antigen stimulation. The chain employs TRBV7-8 and TRBJ2-7; tentative D gene TRBD2, with 5 bases matching. The receptor was isolated from a human donor in good health (CMV status not recorded). Some clones in this sample may be carry-over from other donors' samples. The CDR3 is CASSQRLATYEQYF. In nucleotides, the sequence is TGTGCCAGCAGCCAAAGGCTAGCAACCTACGAGCAGTACTTC.